This T cell receptor (beta chain) was profiled in a study of beta chain features in type 1 diabetes. In the case of this clone: Its specificity is not known.

Germline values: CDR1 SQVTM, CDR2 ANQGSEA. CDR3 length equals 13 residues. V dropped 2 bases and J dropped 0 bases, with 7 bases sitting between them. Purity exceeded 95% in all sorted populations. Expressed TCRB transcripts got sequenced, as all isolated RNA was reverse transcribed. Average reads for naive, central memory and regulatory T cell samples were about 3.57 million. TCRdb's copy holds only in-frame clones and misses some; the assay was immunoSEQ multiplex PCR. The sample holds hundreds of thousands of clones; roughly an eighth are singletons and the top ten take roughly 0.04%. Notes on the study in general: All four CD4+ subsets from Type 1 diabetes patients carried moderately but significantly shorter TCRB CDR3s.

The V call is TRBV29-1, the J call TRBJ1-1; D call uncertain. Sequencing input: naive CD4+ T cells from blood. The clonotype comes from a young man with type 1 diabetes. The CDR3 spells CSVEMGMNTEAFF. The CDR3 region has the DNA TGCAGCGTTGAAATGGGCATGAACACTGAAGCTTTCTTT.